This T cell receptor beta chain was captured in a study of T cell responses to AZD1222 COVID-19 vaccine. This table comes from immunoSEQ multiplex PCR, and its TCRdb copy is limited to in-frame clones, with some not included. Of 95,000 to 150,000 clones listed, roughly 90% are singletons. Findings of the study overall: Spike-specific TCRs gained breadth and depth after people received two AZD1222 doses. Donors in the cohort were predominantly white British and more often female, and clonal diversity was possibly underestimated. Reports say nearly half of spike-specific TCRs go after unmutated variant regions.

About this clone: The antigen remains undetermined.

V was trimmed by 0 bases and J by 0 bases, leaving 10 bases between them. Germline CDR1 SGDLS, CDR2 YYNGEE. The CDR3 contains 17 residues. The chain couples TRBV9 to TRBJ2-6; D might be TRBD2 (5 bases). Sample: peripheral blood, taken on day 0 of AZD1222 vaccination. The sequence derives from an adult in good health. The CDR3 region has the DNA TGTGCCAGCAGCGTAGCAGGACTGCCCTCTGGGGCCAACGTCCTGACTTTC. As protein: CASSVAGLPSGANVLTF.